The T cell receptor (beta chain) described here comes from a study of CD8 T cells in ankylosing spondylitis. Study observations and caveats: The authors reported significant enrichment of disease-linked clones in matched ankylosing spondylitis synovial fluid. Several highly homologous variants made up a TCR beta motif, and this motif appeared characteristic of ankylosing spondylitis blood.

MiXCR was run by TCRdb on the 5' RACE reads, yielding one entry per CDR3 protein. The sample has about 450,000 distinct CDR3 sequences, roughly a quarter seen once; the top ten hold about 0.89%. In regard to this clonotype: Antigen: not known.

In germline, CDR1 is MNHEY, CDR2 SVGEGT. This CDR3 spans 18 amino acids. Trimming cost V 2 bases and J 7 bases; bases outside gene matches: 9. The sequence derives from a male donor with ankylosing spondylitis. The sample was blood, either unsorted or a sorted T cell fraction (not recorded which). This chain uses TRBV6-2 or TRBV6-3 with TRBJ2-1; TRBD2 aligns across 15 bases. As DNA, the CDR3 is TGTGCCAGCAGTTACGCGGGACTAGCGGGAGGCTTGGTGAATGAGCAGTTCTTC. Translation gives CASSYAGLAGGLVNEQFF.